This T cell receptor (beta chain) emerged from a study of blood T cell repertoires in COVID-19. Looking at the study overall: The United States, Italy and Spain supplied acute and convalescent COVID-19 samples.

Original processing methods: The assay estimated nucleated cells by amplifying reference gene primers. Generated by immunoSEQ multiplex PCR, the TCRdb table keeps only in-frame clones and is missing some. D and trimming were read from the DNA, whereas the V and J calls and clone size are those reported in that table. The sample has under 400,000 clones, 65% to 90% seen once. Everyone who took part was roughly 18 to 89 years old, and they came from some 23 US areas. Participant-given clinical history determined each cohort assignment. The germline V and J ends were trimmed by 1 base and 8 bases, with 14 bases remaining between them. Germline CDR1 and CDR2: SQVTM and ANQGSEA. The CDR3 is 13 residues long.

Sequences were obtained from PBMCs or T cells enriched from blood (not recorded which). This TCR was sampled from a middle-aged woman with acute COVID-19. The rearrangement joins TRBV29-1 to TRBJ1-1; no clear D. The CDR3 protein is CSVEGTLIPEAFF. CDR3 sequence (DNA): TGCAGCGTTGAAGGGACTCTAATCCCCGAAGCTTTCTTT.